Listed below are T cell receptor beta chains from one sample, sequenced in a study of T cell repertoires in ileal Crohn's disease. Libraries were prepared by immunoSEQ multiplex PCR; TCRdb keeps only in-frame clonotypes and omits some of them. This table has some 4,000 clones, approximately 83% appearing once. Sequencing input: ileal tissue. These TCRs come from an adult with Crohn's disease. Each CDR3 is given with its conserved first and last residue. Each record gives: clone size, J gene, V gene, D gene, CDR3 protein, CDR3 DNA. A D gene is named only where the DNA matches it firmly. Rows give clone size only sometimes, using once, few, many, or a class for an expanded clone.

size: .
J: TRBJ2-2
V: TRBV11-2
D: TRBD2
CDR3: CASSRRGTSGFQGELFF
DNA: TGTGCCAGCAGCCGTCGGGGGACTAGCGGGTTCCAAGGGGAGCTGTTTTTT

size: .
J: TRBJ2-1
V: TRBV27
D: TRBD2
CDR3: CASSFIPPVWLAGGLSYNEQFF
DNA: TGTGCCAGCAGTTTTATCCCCCCGGTCTGGCTAGCGGGGGGCTTATCCTACAATGAGCAGTTCTTC

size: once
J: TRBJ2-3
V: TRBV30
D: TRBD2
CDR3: CAWSPGLAGPTDTQYF
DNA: TGTGCCTGGAGCCCGGGACTAGCGGGACCCACAGATACGCAGTATTTT

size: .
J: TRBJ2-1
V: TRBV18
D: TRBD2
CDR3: CASSPGSGILGEQFF
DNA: TGTGCCAGCTCACCGGGTAGCGGGATTTTGGGTGAGCAGTTCTTC

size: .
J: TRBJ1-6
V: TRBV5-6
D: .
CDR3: CASSLGVMTVINSPLHF
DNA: TGTGCCAGCAGCTTGGGCGTTATGACAGTGATTAATTCACCCCTCCACTTT

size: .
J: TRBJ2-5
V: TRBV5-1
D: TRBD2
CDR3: CASSLQGTSGAGETQYF
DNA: TGCGCCAGCAGCTTGCAAGGGACTAGCGGTGCCGGGGAGACCCAGTACTTC

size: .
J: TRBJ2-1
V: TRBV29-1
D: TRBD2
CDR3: CSVRLAGGHSYNEQFF
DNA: TGCAGCGTTCGGCTAGCGGGGGGGCACTCCTACAATGAGCAGTTCTTC

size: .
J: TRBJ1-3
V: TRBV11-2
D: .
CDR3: CASSQRGRSASGNTIYF
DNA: TGTGCCAGCAGCCAACGAGGAAGGTCGGCCTCTGGAAACACCATATATTTT

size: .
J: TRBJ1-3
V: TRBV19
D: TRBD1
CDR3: CASSIAWTGISSGNTIYF
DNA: TGTGCCAGTAGTATCGCTTGGACAGGGATTTCCTCTGGAAACACCATATATTTT

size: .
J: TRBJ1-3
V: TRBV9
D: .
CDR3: CASSPDRPSGNTIYF
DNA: TGTGCCAGCAGCCCCGACAGACCCTCTGGAAACACCATATATTTT

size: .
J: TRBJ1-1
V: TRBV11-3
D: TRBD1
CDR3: CASNGGGQQAFF
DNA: TGTGCCAGCAACGGGGGGGGACAGCAGGCTTTCTTT

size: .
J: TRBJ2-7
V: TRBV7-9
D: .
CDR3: CASSRDSTYEQYF
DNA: TGTGCCAGCAGCCGGGACTCGACCTACGAGCAGTACTTC

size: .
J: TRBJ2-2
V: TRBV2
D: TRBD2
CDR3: CASTGGAGRDTGELFF
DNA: TGTGCCAGCACCGGGGGAGCGGGGAGAGATACCGGGGAGCTGTTTTTT

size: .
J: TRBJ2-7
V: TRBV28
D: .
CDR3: CASSLAARSDEQYF
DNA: TGTGCCAGCAGTTTAGCCGCTCGGAGTGACGAGCAGTACTTC

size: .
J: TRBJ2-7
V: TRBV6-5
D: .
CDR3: CASSYSRGMHEQYF
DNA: TGTGCCAGCAGTTACTCCCGGGGGATGCACGAGCAGTACTTC

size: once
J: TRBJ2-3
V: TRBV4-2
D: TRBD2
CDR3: CASSQDYSGGGTDTQYF
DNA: TGTGCCAGCAGCCAAGACTATAGCGGGGGAGGTACAGATACGCAGTATTTT

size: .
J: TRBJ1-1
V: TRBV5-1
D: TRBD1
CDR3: CASNPRQGATEAFF
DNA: TGCGCCAGCAACCCACGACAGGGGGCCACTGAAGCTTTCTTT

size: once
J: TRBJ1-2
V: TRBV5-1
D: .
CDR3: CASSLGPSGLANYGYTF
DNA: TGCGCCAGCAGCTTGGGGCCCTCAGGACTAGCTAACTATGGCTACACCTTC

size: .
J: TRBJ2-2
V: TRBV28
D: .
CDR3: CASRPSGTGELFF
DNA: TGTGCCAGCAGGCCCTCGGGCACCGGGGAGCTGTTTTTT

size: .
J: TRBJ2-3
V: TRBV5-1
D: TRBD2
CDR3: CASSWGASGSRTDTQYF
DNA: TGCGCCAGCAGCTGGGGGGCTAGCGGGAGTCGGACAGATACGCAGTATTTT

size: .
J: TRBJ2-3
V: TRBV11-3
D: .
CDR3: CATEARGTDTQYF
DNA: TGTGCCACGGAGGCTAGGGGGACAGATACGCAGTATTTT

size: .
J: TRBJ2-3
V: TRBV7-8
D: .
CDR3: CASSLRRGSTDTQYF
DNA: TGTGCCAGCAGCTTAAGGCGGGGAAGCACAGATACGCAGTATTTT

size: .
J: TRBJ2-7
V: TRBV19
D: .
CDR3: CASSTIVGTSSYEQYF
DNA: TGTGCCAGTAGCACCATCGTGGGGACAAGCTCCTACGAGCAGTACTTC

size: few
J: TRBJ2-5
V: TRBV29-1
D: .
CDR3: CSVEWRESLQETQYF
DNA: TGCAGCGTTGAATGGCGGGAATCCCTCCAAGAGACCCAGTACTTC

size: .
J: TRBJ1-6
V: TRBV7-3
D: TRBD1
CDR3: CASSSGQGVNSPLHF
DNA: TGTGCCAGCAGCTCGGGACAGGGAGTAAATTCACCCCTCCACTTT

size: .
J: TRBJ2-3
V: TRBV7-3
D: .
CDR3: CASSLQSSTDTQYF
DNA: TGTGCCAGCAGCTTACAGTCTAGCACAGATACGCAGTATTTT

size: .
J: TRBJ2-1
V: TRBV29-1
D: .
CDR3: CSVESSQYNEQFF
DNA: TGCAGCGTTGAATCCTCCCAGTACAATGAGCAGTTCTTC

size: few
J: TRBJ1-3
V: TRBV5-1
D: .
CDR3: CASSGGQSSGNTIYF
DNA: TGCGCCAGCAGCGGAGGACAGAGCTCTGGAAACACCATATATTTT

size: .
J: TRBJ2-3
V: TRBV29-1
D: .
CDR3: CSAPLGRGNTDTQYF
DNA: TGCAGCGCCCCCCTGGGTAGAGGCAACACAGATACGCAGTATTTT

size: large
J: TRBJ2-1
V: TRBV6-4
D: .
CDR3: CASSDLAGGDREQFF
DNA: TGTGCCAGCAGTGACCTGGCGGGGGGGGACAGGGAGCAGTTCTTC

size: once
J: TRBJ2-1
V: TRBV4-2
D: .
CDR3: CASSQGPAYNEQFF
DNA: TGTGCCAGCAGCCAAGGTCCAGCCTACAATGAGCAGTTCTTC

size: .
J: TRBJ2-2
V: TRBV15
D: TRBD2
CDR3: CATSRDRGGLAGVSGELFF
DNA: TGTGCCACCAGCAGAGATAGGGGGGGACTAGCGGGGGTTTCCGGGGAGCTGTTTTTT

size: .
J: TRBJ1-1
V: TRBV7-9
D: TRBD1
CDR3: CASSLQGGNTEAFF
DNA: TGTGCCAGCAGCTTACAGGGGGGAAACACTGAAGCTTTCTTT

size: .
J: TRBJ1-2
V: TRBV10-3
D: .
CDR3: CATEQGDSLYGYTF
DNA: TGTGCCACAGAACAGGGAGACTCCCTCTATGGCTACACCTTC

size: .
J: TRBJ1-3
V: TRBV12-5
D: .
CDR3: CASGLTSGVSGNTIYF
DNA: TGTGCTAGTGGTTTGACCTCAGGGGTCTCTGGAAACACCATATATTTT

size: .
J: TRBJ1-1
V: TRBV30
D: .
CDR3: CAWSVIDSLNTEAFF
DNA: TGTGCCTGGAGTGTAATCGACTCCTTGAACACTGAAGCTTTCTTT

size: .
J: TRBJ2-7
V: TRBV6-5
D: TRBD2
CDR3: CASSKTSGATYEQYF
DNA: TGTGCCAGCAGTAAGACTAGCGGGGCCACCTACGAGCAGTACTTC

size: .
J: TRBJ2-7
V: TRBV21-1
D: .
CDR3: CASSKAWGPPYEQYF
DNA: TGTGCCAGCAGCAAAGCATGGGGCCCCCCCTACGAGCAGTACTTC

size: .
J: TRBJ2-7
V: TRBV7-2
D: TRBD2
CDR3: CASSRGGVSGRAREQYF
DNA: TGTGCCAGCAGCCGAGGAGGGGTTAGCGGGAGGGCAAGGGAGCAGTACTTC

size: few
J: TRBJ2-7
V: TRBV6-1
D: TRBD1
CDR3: CASSLRTGVSYEQYF
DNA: TGTGCCAGCAGTTTACGGACAGGGGTAAGCTACGAGCAGTACTTC

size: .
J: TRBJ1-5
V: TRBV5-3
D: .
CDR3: CARSFEGANQPQHF
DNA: TGTGCCAGAAGCTTCGAAGGGGCCAATCAGCCCCAGCATTTT

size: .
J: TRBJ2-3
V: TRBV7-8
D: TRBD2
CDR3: CASSLAGVSDTQYF
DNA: TGTGCCAGCAGCCTAGCGGGAGTTTCAGATACGCAGTATTTT

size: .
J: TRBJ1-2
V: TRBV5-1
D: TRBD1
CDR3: CASSRDRTNYGYTF
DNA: TGCGCCAGCAGCAGGGACAGGACTAACTATGGCTACACCTTC

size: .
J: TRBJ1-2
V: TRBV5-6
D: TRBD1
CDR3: CASSHKTGLKDGYTF
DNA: TGTGCCAGCAGCCATAAGACAGGGCTGAAGGATGGCTACACCTTC

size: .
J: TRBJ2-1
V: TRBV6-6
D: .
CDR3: CASSGENEQFF
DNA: TGTGCCAGCAGTGGGGAGAATGAGCAGTTCTTC

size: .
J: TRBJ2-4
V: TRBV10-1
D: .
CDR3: CASSDGTLGNIQYF
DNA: TGCGCCAGCAGTGACGGGACTCTCGGGAACATTCAGTACTTC

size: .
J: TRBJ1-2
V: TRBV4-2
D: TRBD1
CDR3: CASSSGGQGAGGYTF
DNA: TGTGCCAGCAGCTCCGGAGGACAGGGGGCCGGTGGCTACACCTTC

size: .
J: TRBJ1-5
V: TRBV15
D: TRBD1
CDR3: CATSTTGVRNQPQHF
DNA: TGTGCCACCAGCACAACAGGGGTGCGCAATCAGCCCCAGCATTTT

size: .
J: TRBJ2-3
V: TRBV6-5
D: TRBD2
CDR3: CASSRTSGGRNTQYF
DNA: TGTGCCAGCAGCCGGACTAGCGGGGGTCGAAATACGCAGTATTTT

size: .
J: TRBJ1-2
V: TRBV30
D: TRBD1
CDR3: CAWSRMTGRLIYGYTF
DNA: TGTGCCTGGAGCCGAATGACAGGGCGGCTTATCTATGGCTACACCTTC

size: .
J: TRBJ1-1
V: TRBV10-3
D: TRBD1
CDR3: CAISQQGKETEAFF
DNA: TGTGCCATCAGCCAACAGGGGAAGGAAACTGAAGCTTTCTTT

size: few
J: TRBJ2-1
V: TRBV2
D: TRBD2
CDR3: CASSGLAASYNEQFF
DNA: TGTGCCAGCAGTGGACTAGCGGCCTCCTACAATGAGCAGTTCTTC

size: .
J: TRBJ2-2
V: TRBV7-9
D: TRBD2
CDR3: CAAGLLVTGELFF
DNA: TGTGCCGCGGGACTACTTGTCACCGGGGAGCTGTTTTTT

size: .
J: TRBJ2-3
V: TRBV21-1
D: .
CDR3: CASSRWVPGQGTDTQYF
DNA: TGTGCCAGCAGCAGATGGGTTCCGGGACAGGGAACAGATACGCAGTATTTT

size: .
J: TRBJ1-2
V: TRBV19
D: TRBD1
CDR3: CASSIGPGGAGGYTF
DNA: TGTGCCAGTAGTATCGGGCCAGGGGGCGCCGGGGGCTACACCTTC

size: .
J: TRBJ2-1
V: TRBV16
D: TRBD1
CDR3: CASSQPGQVYNEQFF
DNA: TGTGCCAGCAGCCAACCGGGACAGGTCTACAATGAGCAGTTCTTC

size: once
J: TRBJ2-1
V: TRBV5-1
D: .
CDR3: CASSLQGGNEQFF
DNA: TGCGCCAGCAGCTTACAGGGGGGGAATGAGCAGTTCTTC

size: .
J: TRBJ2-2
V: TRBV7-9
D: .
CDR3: CASSLGLSSDTGELFF
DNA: TGTGCCAGCAGCTTAGGATTGTCCAGCGACACCGGGGAGCTGTTTTTT